These 16 T cell receptor beta chains came from one sample sequenced in a study of CD8+ T cells in alopecia areata. In each case, RNA was isolated and then reverse transcribed into cDNA as the sequencing template. Clones were sequenced by immunoSEQ multiplex PCR, and TCRdb holds only the in-frame ones, with some missing. This repertoire shows 150,000 to 200,000 clones, around three fifths found once; its top ten account for approximately 1%. Described treatment: oral pan-JAK inhibitor, 5-10 mg twice daily. The sample here was CD4+ T cells sorted from blood, taken at week 24, from a patient treated with tofacitinib. The receptors originated from a human donor with alopecia areata.

This clone is a singleton in its sample. The chain uses TRBV14 and TRBJ1-2, with 10 bases lining up with TRBD1. After removal of 1 base from V and 2 bases from J, the junction contained 1 base not matched to a gene. Germline CDR1 reads SGHDN; CDR2 reads FVKESK. The CDR3 is 15 residues long. CDR3 loop: CASSQGGQGNYGYTF. The DNA for the CDR3 is TGTGCCAGCAGCCAAGGGGGACAGGGGAACTATGGCTACACCTTC.

This chain joins TRBV6-1 and TRBJ1-2; D is ambiguous. The CDR3 is 13 residues long. CDR1 is MNHNS and CDR2 is SASEGT in the germline V gene. V lost 1 base to trimming and J lost 4 bases, with 7 bases between them. Here the CDR3 DNA reads TGTGCCAGCAGTGAAGAAGGCGCCTATGGCTACACCTTC. This codes for CASSEEGAYGYTF.

CDR3 region: CASSLQIYNEQFF. CDR3 sequence (DNA): TGTGCCAGCAGTTTACAGATCTACAATGAGCAGTTCTTC. The chain links TRBV5-6 to TRBJ2-1; D remains unclear. The CDR3 loop spans 13 amino acids. The V gene's germline CDR1 is SGHDT and CDR2 YYEEEE. V was pared by 5 bases and J by 3 bases, with 9 bases between.

This sequence joins TRBV6-4 and TRBJ2-5; 8 positions agree with TRBD2. J gave up 1 base and V 0 bases, and 7 bases lay outside the gene matches. The CDR3 is 17 amino acids. Germline CDR1 reads MRHNA; CDR2 reads SNTAGT. CDR3 sequence (DNA): TGTGCCAGCAGTGACTCGAGTCTTAGCGGGGCCCAAGAGACCCAGTACTTC. Its protein product is CASSDSSLSGAQETQYF.

The CDR3 spells CASSDGQVHNQPQHF. DNA of the CDR3: TGTGCCAGCAGTGACGGACAGGTACACAATCAGCCCCAGCATTTT. The chain uses TRBV6-1 and TRBJ1-5; TRBD1 matches 7 bases. V was pared by 3 bases and J by 3 bases, with 5 bases of the junction left unmatched. The CDR3 contains 15 residues. Germline lookup yields CDR1 MNHNS and CDR2 SASEGT.

This chain joins TRBV11-2 and TRBJ1-2, with TRBD1 identical over 8 bases. CDR3 length: 15 amino acids. The ends lost 2 bases at V and 4 bases at J; junction bases unmatched: 6. Germline assignment: CDR1 SGHAT and CDR2 FQNNGV. The CDR3 sequence is CASSLYQGATYGYTF. In DNA form, the CDR3 reads TGTGCCAGCAGCTTATATCAGGGGGCGACCTATGGCTACACCTTC.

The chain joins TRBV10-3 to TRBJ2-1; D perhaps matches TRBD2 (6 bases). Trimming cost V 0 bases and J 8 bases, with 11 bases left between them. The CDR3 has 14 residues. The germline V gene encodes CDR1 ENHRY and CDR2 SYGVKD. CDR3 sequence (DNA): TGTGCCATCAGTGAGTCGGTAGGAGGGGATGAGCAGTTCTTC. Its translation: CAISESVGGDEQFF.

The chain joins TRBV18 to TRBJ2-6; D may match TRBD1 or TRBD2 (5 bases each). Trimming removed 3 bases from V and 0 bases from J, with 12 bases in between. The germline V gene encodes CDR1 KGHSH and CDR2 LQKENI. The CDR3 loop spans 17 amino acids. The chain's CDR3 is CASSPREGTSGANVLTF. The CDR3 DNA is TGTGCCAGCTCACCCCGGGAAGGGACCTCTGGGGCCAACGTCCTGACTTTC.

Only a few counts were recorded for this clone. The rearrangement uses TRBV29-1 and TRBJ1-2; no definite D call. CDR3 length: 14 residues. The V end lost 3 bases, the J end lost 4 bases, and 15 bases lay between the germline ends. CDR1 SQVTM and CDR2 ANQGSEA come from the germline V gene. Here the CDR3 reads CSVDSPGRSYGYTF. DNA of the CDR3: TGCAGCGTTGACAGCCCCGGGCGTAGCTATGGCTACACCTTC.

The chain couples TRBV2 to TRBJ1-2; TRBD1 might be the D (6 bases). The CDR3 is 14 residues long. V was shortened by 4 bases and J by 5 bases, with 14 bases between the two germline ends. CDR1 and CDR2 (germline): SNHLY, FYNNEI. The CDR3 protein is CASSAGGERYGYTF. As DNA, the CDR3 is TGTGCCAGCAGTGCCGGGGGCGAGAGGTATGGCTACACCTTC. The full variable domain, its missing parts supplied by reference TRBV2 and TRBJ1-2, is EPEVTQTPSHQVTQMGQEVILRCVPISNHLYFYWYRQILGQKVEFLVSFYNNEISEKSEIFDDQFSVERPDGSNFTLKIRSTKLEDSAMYFCASSAGGERYGYTFGSGTRLTVV.

The chain joins TRBV29-1 to TRBJ1-6; no definite D call. This CDR3 is 13 amino acids long. Trimming removed 7 bases at V and 5 bases at J, with 12 bases between. The germline V gene has CDR1 SQVTM and CDR2 ANQGSEA. The CDR3 DNA follows: TGCAGCGCATCGGACGGCAATAATTCACCCCTCCACTTT. This gives the protein CSASDGNNSPLHF.

The chain carries TRBV9 and TRBJ2-1, with 12 bases that match TRBD2. Trimming at V came to 3 bases and at J to 9 bases, leaving 7 bases not matched to a gene. The germline V gene has CDR1 SGDLS and CDR2 YYNGEE. The CDR3 length is 15 residues. The CDR3 protein is CASSGTSGDIFEQFF. The DNA of the CDR3 is TGTGCCAGCAGCGGGACTAGCGGGGACATCTTTGAGCAGTTCTTC.

This clone was found a few times. This rearrangement joins TRBV5-1 to TRBJ1-6, with TRBD1 as a possible D gene (6 bases). This CDR3 spans 13 amino acids. The germline V and J ends were trimmed by 2 bases and 7 bases, with 7 bases remaining between them. Germline CDR1 SGHRS, CDR2 YFSETQ. The chain's CDR3 is CASSLQGNSPLHF. CDR3 sequence (DNA): TGCGCCAGCAGCTTACAGGGAAATTCACCCCTCCACTTT.

The chain links TRBV30 to TRBJ1-1; 8 bases line up with TRBD1. Germline assignment: CDR1 GTSNPN and CDR2 SVGIG (reference sequence). There are 13 residues in the CDR3. The junction had 8 bases not matched to a gene; V was cut back by 5 bases and J by 6 bases. The CDR3 here is CAWEVRTGSEAFF. In DNA, the CDR3 is TGTGCCTGGGAAGTACGGACAGGGTCTGAAGCTTTCTTT. Full variable domain (missing parts from reference TRBV30 and TRBJ1-1): SQTIHQWPATLVQPVGSPLSLECTVEGTSNPNLYWYRQAAGRGLQLLFYSVGIGQISSEVPQNLSASRPQDRQFILSSKKLLLSDSGFYLCAWEVRTGSEAFFGQGTRLTVV.

This chain joins TRBV2 and TRBJ1-2; D unclear. Trimming removed 8 bases at V and 0 bases at J, with 10 bases between. The CDR3 runs 13 residues. Germline CDR1 SNHLY, CDR2 FYNNEI. Here the CDR3 DNA reads TGTGCCAGCGTTGAGGATTCTAACTATGGCTACACCTTC. Its translation: CASVEDSNYGYTF. The full variable domain, completed using reference TRBV2 and TRBJ1-2, is EPEVTQTPSHQVTQMGQEVILRCVPISNHLYFYWYRQILGQKVEFLVSFYNNEISEKSEIFDDQFSVERPDGSNFTLKIRSTKLEDSAMYFCASVEDSNYGYTFGSGTRLTVV.

The chain recombines TRBV11-3 with TRBJ2-3; D is unclear. Germline V gene lookup returns CDR1 SGHNT and CDR2 YENEEA. V was trimmed by 6 bases and J by 6 bases, leaving 7 bases between them. The CDR3 consists of 11 residues. The CDR3 sequence: CASRGGDTQYF. CDR3 nucleotide sequence: TGTGCCAGCAGGGGTGGGGATACGCAGTATTTT.